The clone carrying this T cell receptor (beta chain) appeared a few times. The record originates from a study of T-cell memory formation after mild COVID-19. V lost 4 bases to trimming and J lost 4 bases; unmatched junction nucleotides: 16. Per the germline V gene, CDR1 is SGHKS and CDR2 is YYEKEE (reference sequence). This CDR3 region has 17 residues. Sample barcodes and UMIs were carried by the TCR alpha and TCR beta cDNA libraries that 5'RACE generated with constant-segment primers. Using its own MiXCR run on the 5' RACE reads, TCRdb lists one record per CDR3 protein. The sample includes fewer than 250,000 distinct CDR3 sequences, 27% of them seen just once.

The chain recombines TRBV5-5 with TRBJ1-2, with 7 bases matching TRBD1. The sequenced sample was PBMCs or a T cell subset sorted from them (not recorded which). The clonotype originates from an adult woman who had mild COVID-19 (a few samples of this study predate the infection). Cell type and time point are not known. The CDR3 here is CASSPSFTRQGGYGYTF. In nucleotides, the CDR3 is TGTGCCAGCAGCCCCAGCTTCACTCGACAGGGTGGCTATGGCTACACCTTC.